Following are 11 T cell receptor beta chains from one sample sequenced in a study of blood T cells in healthy people across ages (dated by TCRdb to 2013 to 2016). Libraries were constructed by 5' RACE. Reads for this sample came from an Illumina HiSeq 2500. A second about 6 to 11 cycle PCR used a sample-barcoded 5' primer and a J-beta primer mix. The raw public data were reprocessed by TCRdb itself: fastp quality trimming at Q25, MiXCR clonotype calling, in-frame beta chains only. Each CDR3 protein appears once, grouped with its most common genes and DNA. Recorded for this sample are roughly 2 million distinct CDR3 sequences; 49% of them occurred a single time. 2.1% of the sample comes from the top ten. Sequenced sample: blood. Receptors originate from a woman aged 40 to 50 in good health.

CDR3 coding DNA: TGTGCCAGCAGCCAACCCTTTAACACCTACAATGAGCAGTACTTC. It yields the protein CASSQPFNTYNEQYF. The chain has TRBV14 and TRBJ2-1; no reliable D call. The J call may be mistaken, given a closer DNA end match to TRBJ2-7. From germline, CDR1 is SGHDN and CDR2 FVKESK. This CDR3 is built from 15 residues.

The table lists this clonotype with a few counts. This rearrangement joins TRBV5-1 to TRBJ2-7, with D possibly TRBD2 on 7 matching bases. CDR3 size: 17 residues. V was trimmed by 0 bases and J by 1 base, leaving 17 bases between them. Per the germline V gene, CDR1 is SGHRS and CDR2 is YFSETQ. CDR3 in DNA: TGCGCCAGCAGCTTGGGTCGGACGGGGGGCCCTTCCTACGAGCAGTACTTC. Encoded protein: CASSLGRTGGPSYEQYF.

The chain uses TRBV6-2 or TRBV6-3 and TRBJ2-1; TRBD2 matches at 7 bases. V dropped 2 bases and J dropped 3; count of bases not matched to a gene: 10. The germline V gene encodes CDR1 MNHEY and CDR2 SVGEGT. The CDR3 sequence is 17 residues long. CDR3 residues: CASSYERGAGVYNEQFF. Written as DNA, the CDR3 is TGTGCCAGCAGTTACGAACGTGGGGCGGGGGTCTACAATGAGCAGTTCTTC.

J is TRBJ2-3 and V is TRBV18; 8 nucleotides match TRBD1. CDR3 length: 15 residues. The ends lost 4 bases at V and 7 bases at J; junction bases unmatched: 10. CDR1 and CDR2 from the germline V gene are KGHSH and LQKENI. CDR3 sequence reads: CASSLPPTGDNTQYF. DNA of the CDR3: TGTGCCAGCTCACTACCTCCGACAGGGGATAATACGCAGTATTTT.

This clonotype was found a few times. This chain connects TRBV20-1 to TRBJ2-3; the D gene is possibly TRBD1 (5 bases). The CDR3 spans 14 residues. V lost 4 bases, J lost 1 base, and 12 bases lay in between. The V gene's germline CDR1 is DFQATT and CDR2 SNEGSKA (reference sequence). The chain's CDR3 is CSAIDSLGTDTQYF. As DNA, the CDR3 is TGCAGTGCTATAGACAGCCTTGGCACAGATACGCAGTATTTT.

Of note for this clonotype: A much larger clone differs by one base, so this may be a read error. The V gene is TRBV20-1, the J gene TRBJ1-2, with TRBD1 matching over 8 bases. The V gene's germline CDR1 is DFQATT and CDR2 SNEGSKA (reference sequence). This CDR3 is built from 15 residues. The CDR3 nucleotides are TGCAGTGCTAGAGCCCAACAGGGGGTCAACTATGGCTGCACCTTC. Amino acid sequence: CSARAQQGVNYGCTF.

The CDR3: CAISENNRETQYF. In nucleotides, the CDR3 is TGTGCCATCAGTGAGAACAACCGAGAGACCCAGTACTTC. The chain recombines TRBV10-3 with TRBJ2-5, with D uncertain. With 2 bases removed from V and 4 bases from J, the gap between germline ends came to 8 bases. Germline CDR1 ENHRY, CDR2 SYGVKD. The CDR3 runs 13 residues.

The chain recombines TRBV7-9 with TRBJ1-1; D ambiguous. Germline CDR1 reads SEHNR; CDR2 reads FQNEAQ (reference sequence). The V end was cut by 4 bases, the J end by 1 base, with 7 bases between. The CDR3 spans 13 residues. CDR3 bases: TGTGCCAGCAGCTGGAAGGGGAACACTGAAGCTTTCTTT. This sequence encodes CASSWKGNTEAFF.

The chain combines TRBV20-1 with TRBJ2-1; either TRBD1 or TRBD2 may fit D (6 bases each). Per germline, CDR1 DFQATT and CDR2 SNEGSKA (reference sequence). V was shortened by 3 bases and J by 5 bases, with 14 bases between the two germline ends. This CDR3 region has 14 residues. The CDR3 region has the DNA TGCAGTGCTAGTGGGGGGCTCGGGAACAATGAGCAGTTCTTC. Protein product: CSASGGLGNNEQFF.

About this clonotype itself: An end of the junction does not agree with germline; a read error may underlie this. This rearrangement joins TRBV7-2 to TRBJ2-6; 11 nucleotides line up with TRBD2. CDR1 and CDR2 from the germline V gene are SGHTA and FQGNSA. This CDR3 is built from 20 residues. The CDR3 spells CAGSLEWSSGGYSGANVLTF. In nucleotides, the CDR3 is TGTGCCGGCAGCTTAGAATGGTCTAGCGGGGGGTACTCTGGGGCCAACGTCCTGACTTTC.

The V call is TRBV29-1, the J call TRBJ1-4; D gene unclear. CDR1 SQVTM and CDR2 ANQGSEA come from the germline V gene. The CDR3 loop spans 13 amino acids. V lost 4 bases and J 8 bases, leaving 14 bases between the germline ends. CDR3 nucleotide sequence: TGCAGCGTTGCCTCTGGGGTTGACGAAAAACTGTTTTTT. It translates to CSVASGVDEKLFF.